These T cell receptor beta chains were read from a single sample in a study of T cell responses to AZD1222 COVID-19 vaccine. Sequencing was performed with immunoSEQ multiplex PCR; in TCRdb, only in-frame clones are kept and a portion is missing. The table includes about 110,000 clones, under 95% detected once. The sequencing used peripheral blood, collected 28 days after the second AZD1222 dose. Receptors were obtained from an adult who received the AZD1222 COVID-19 vaccine. Both conserved end residues are part of each CDR3. Each record gives: J gene, D gene, V gene, clone size, CDR3 DNA, CDR3 protein. A D gene is named only where the DNA matches it firmly. Rows may omit the clone size; those that give it use once, few, many or a size class.

J gene: TRBJ1-5; D gene: TRBD1; V gene: TRBV27; clone size: -; CDR3 DNA: TGTGCCAGCAGTTTGAAAGGACAGGTAGATCAGCCCCAGCATTTT; CDR3 protein: CASSLKGQVDQPQHF
J gene: TRBJ1-1; D gene: -; V gene: TRBV10-2; clone size: -; CDR3 DNA: TGCGCCTCCAGAATGGGGCAGGCGTGGCACACTGAAGCTTTCTTT; CDR3 protein: CASRMGQAWHTEAFF
J gene: TRBJ1-5; D gene: -; V gene: TRBV6-5; clone size: -; CDR3 DNA: TGTGCCAGCAAGCAGAGCGTCAATCAGCCCCAGCATTTT; CDR3 protein: CASKQSVNQPQHF
J gene: TRBJ1-5; D gene: -; V gene: TRBV30; clone size: -; CDR3 DNA: TGTGCCTGGAGTCCTCCGGGAAGTAATCAGCCCCAGCATTTT; CDR3 protein: CAWSPPGSNQPQHF
J gene: TRBJ1-4; D gene: -; V gene: TRBV28; clone size: -; CDR3 DNA: TGTGCCAGCACTAAGTGGGGGGCGGATGAAAAACTGTTTTTT; CDR3 protein: CASTKWGADEKLFF
J gene: TRBJ2-7; D gene: TRBD2; V gene: TRBV7-2; clone size: -; CDR3 DNA: TGTGCCAGCAGCCCCTTCGGGGGGTACGAGCAGTACTTC; CDR3 protein: CASSPFGGYEQYF
J gene: TRBJ2-1; D gene: TRBD2; V gene: TRBV19; clone size: once; CDR3 DNA: TGTGCCAGTAGTACGGGTGGCGGGACTAACAATGAGCAGTTCTTC; CDR3 protein: CASSTGGGTNNEQFF
J gene: TRBJ1-4; D gene: TRBD1; V gene: TRBV5-1; clone size: -; CDR3 DNA: TGCGCCAGCAGCTGGGACAGGGCTAATGAAAAACTGTTTTTT; CDR3 protein: CASSWDRANEKLFF
J gene: TRBJ1-4; D gene: -; V gene: TRBV28; clone size: -; CDR3 DNA: TGTGCCAGCAGTGCTGCGGGAACTAATGAAAAACTGTTTTTT; CDR3 protein: CASSAAGTNEKLFF
J gene: TRBJ1-4; D gene: -; V gene: TRBV19; clone size: -; CDR3 DNA: TGTGCCAGTAGTACCCGGGGTATTTGGGATGAAAAACTGTTTTTT; CDR3 protein: CASSTRGIWDEKLFF
J gene: TRBJ1-1; D gene: TRBD1; V gene: TRBV20-1; clone size: -; CDR3 DNA: TGCAGTGCTGAACAGGGGACTTCATTCTTT; CDR3 protein: CSAEQGTSFF
J gene: TRBJ1-2; D gene: TRBD1; V gene: TRBV28; clone size: -; CDR3 DNA: TGTGCCAGCAGTTTACCGCCGGGACAGGGGGGGATTAACTATGGCTACACCTTC; CDR3 protein: CASSLPPGQGGINYGYTF
J gene: TRBJ2-1; D gene: -; V gene: TRBV7-9; clone size: -; CDR3 DNA: TGTGCCAGCAGCCCTGTACGGGACTTACAGTTCTTC; CDR3 protein: CASSPVRDLQFF
J gene: TRBJ1-5; D gene: -; V gene: TRBV27; clone size: -; CDR3 DNA: TGTGCCAGCAGTTTGCAGTCCTCGAATCAGCCCCAGCATTTT; CDR3 protein: CASSLQSSNQPQHF
J gene: TRBJ2-5; D gene: -; V gene: TRBV5-1; clone size: -; CDR3 DNA: TGCGCCAGCAGCTTGGAAGCGGGCCACCAAGAGACCCAGTACTTC; CDR3 protein: CASSLEAGHQETQYF
J gene: TRBJ2-1; D gene: TRBD2; V gene: TRBV9; clone size: -; CDR3 DNA: TGTGCCAGCAGCGCCCGAGCGGGAGGAGAACGCAATGAGCAGTTCTTC; CDR3 protein: CASSARAGGERNEQFF
J gene: TRBJ1-2; D gene: TRBD1; V gene: TRBV6-5; clone size: -; CDR3 DNA: TGTGCCAGCTCACAGGGGACAGTAAAAAGGGAAGGCTACACCTTC; CDR3 protein: CASSQGTVKREGYTF
J gene: TRBJ2-7; D gene: TRBD2; V gene: TRBV19; clone size: -; CDR3 DNA: TGTGCCAGTAGTATTCGGGAGGGGCCGAACGAGCAGTACTTC; CDR3 protein: CASSIREGPNEQYF
J gene: TRBJ1-5; D gene: -; V gene: TRBV7-6; clone size: once; CDR3 DNA: TGTGCCAGCAGCTTAGTTGGCGGGGGGGATCAGCCCCAGCATTTT; CDR3 protein: CASSLVGGGDQPQHF
J gene: TRBJ2-4; D gene: -; V gene: TRBV7-2; clone size: -; CDR3 DNA: TGTGCCAGCAGCTTAGCACCCCAGGTGGGGCGTGCCAAAAACATTCAGTACTTC; CDR3 protein: CASSLAPQVGRAKNIQYF
J gene: TRBJ1-1; D gene: -; V gene: TRBV4-1; clone size: once; CDR3 DNA: TGCGCCAGCAGCCAAGGCCGGGTGACGCAGGGAAACGCTGAAGCTTTCTTT; CDR3 protein: CASSQGRVTQGNAEAFF
J gene: TRBJ1-5; D gene: -; V gene: TRBV7-2; clone size: -; CDR3 DNA: TGTGCCAGCAGCTTAGAGTGGGGATTGACTCAGCCCCAGCATTTT; CDR3 protein: CASSLEWGLTQPQHF
J gene: TRBJ1-1; D gene: -; V gene: TRBV24-1; clone size: -; CDR3 DNA: TGTGCCACCAGTGATTGGCGACAGAGGGAAGCTTTCTTT; CDR3 protein: CATSDWRQREAFF
J gene: TRBJ1-5; D gene: -; V gene: TRBV28; clone size: -; CDR3 DNA: TGTGCCAGCGGAACGGGGCAGGGGAGCAATCAGCCCCAGCATTTT; CDR3 protein: CASGTGQGSNQPQHF
J gene: TRBJ1-5; D gene: -; V gene: TRBV4-3; clone size: -; CDR3 DNA: TGCGCCAGCAGCCAAGAAGCGGGTCTGGAGCCCCAGCATTTT; CDR3 protein: CASSQEAGLEPQHF
J gene: TRBJ2-1; D gene: -; V gene: TRBV4-1; clone size: -; CDR3 DNA: TGCGCCAGCAGCCAAGGGCTAGAAATCAATGAGCAGTTCTTC; CDR3 protein: CASSQGLEINEQFF
J gene: TRBJ1-6; D gene: -; V gene: TRBV5-1; clone size: -; CDR3 DNA: TGCGCCAGCAGCTCCCGGGGGCAGAATTCACCCCTCCACTTT; CDR3 protein: CASSSRGQNSPLHF
J gene: TRBJ1-5; D gene: TRBD1; V gene: TRBV30; clone size: -; CDR3 DNA: TGTGCCTATGGACGACAGGGTTTTCAGCCCCAGCATTTT; CDR3 protein: CAYGRQGFQPQHF
J gene: TRBJ2-5; D gene: TRBD1; V gene: TRBV7-8; clone size: -; CDR3 DNA: TGTGCCAGCAGCTTAACAGGGGGAATCCAAGAGACCCAGTACTTC; CDR3 protein: CASSLTGGIQETQYF
J gene: TRBJ2-7; D gene: -; V gene: TRBV14; clone size: -; CDR3 DNA: TGTGCCAGCAGCCAAGCGGACTACGAGCAGTACTTC; CDR3 protein: CASSQADYEQYF
J gene: TRBJ1-5; D gene: -; V gene: TRBV4-1; clone size: -; CDR3 DNA: TGCGCCAGCAGCCAAGATCACGGGACCAGCAATCAGCCCCAGCATTTT; CDR3 protein: CASSQDHGTSNQPQHF
J gene: TRBJ2-1; D gene: -; V gene: TRBV5-6; clone size: -; CDR3 DNA: TGTGCCAGCAGCGCAACTAGCACGCATCGAACTAATGAGCAGTTCTTC; CDR3 protein: CASSATSTHRTNEQFF
J gene: TRBJ1-1; D gene: -; V gene: TRBV5-1; clone size: -; CDR3 DNA: TGCGCCAGCAGCCACGCGGGCAAGACTGAAGCTTTCTTT; CDR3 protein: CASSHAGKTEAFF
J gene: TRBJ1-2; D gene: TRBD1; V gene: TRBV5-1; clone size: few; CDR3 DNA: TGCGCCAGCAGCTTGGAAGGGACAGGGTGGGACTATGGCTACACCTTC; CDR3 protein: CASSLEGTGWDYGYTF
J gene: TRBJ1-3; D gene: -; V gene: TRBV12-3/TRBV12-4; clone size: -; CDR3 DNA: TGTGCCAGCAGTTTCGGTCCGGGAGACACCATATATTTT; CDR3 protein: CASSFGPGDTIYF
J gene: TRBJ2-3; D gene: TRBD2; V gene: TRBV19; clone size: -; CDR3 DNA: TGTGCCAGTAATCGCGGCGGGGGGGCGACAGATACGCAGTATTTT; CDR3 protein: CASNRGGGATDTQYF
J gene: TRBJ1-5; D gene: -; V gene: TRBV21-1; clone size: -; CDR3 DNA: TGTGCCAGCAGCAAAAAGAGTTCGGGACAGGGCAGGGGAGAGTATATGAGCAATCAGCCCCAGCATTTT; CDR3 protein: CASSKKSSGQGRGEYMSNQPQHF
J gene: TRBJ1-1; D gene: -; V gene: TRBV28; clone size: -; CDR3 DNA: TGTGCCAGCAGTTGGGCCCAGGAGGGCCCTGGGACTGAAGCTTTCTTT; CDR3 protein: CASSWAQEGPGTEAFF
J gene: TRBJ2-3; D gene: TRBD2; V gene: TRBV2; clone size: -; CDR3 DNA: TGTGCCAGCAAGCCTAGCGGGGGAAATACGCAGTATTTT; CDR3 protein: CASKPSGGNTQYF
J gene: TRBJ1-5; D gene: -; V gene: TRBV11-2; clone size: -; CDR3 DNA: TGTGCCAGCAGCTTAAAGGGAAGCAATCAGCCCCAGCATTTT; CDR3 protein: CASSLKGSNQPQHF
J gene: TRBJ2-1; D gene: TRBD2; V gene: TRBV7-9; clone size: -; CDR3 DNA: TGTGCCAGCAGGGGACTTAGCGGGAAAGGGGATGAGCAGTTCTTC; CDR3 protein: CASRGLSGKGDEQFF
J gene: TRBJ2-7; D gene: TRBD2; V gene: TRBV4-1; clone size: -; CDR3 DNA: TGCGCCAGCAGCTCTCTAGCGGGGGCGGCCTACGAGCAGTACTTC; CDR3 protein: CASSSLAGAAYEQYF
J gene: TRBJ1-3; D gene: TRBD1; V gene: TRBV11-2; clone size: -; CDR3 DNA: TGTGCCAGCAGCACCTCCAGGACAGGGAAAAGTGGAAACACCATATATTTT; CDR3 protein: CASSTSRTGKSGNTIYF
J gene: TRBJ2-5; D gene: TRBD1; V gene: TRBV5-4; clone size: -; CDR3 DNA: TGTGCCAGCAGCTTTAGGTCAGGGGGCGGGGAGACCCAGTACTTC; CDR3 protein: CASSFRSGGGETQYF
J gene: TRBJ2-7; D gene: TRBD2; V gene: TRBV7-6; clone size: -; CDR3 DNA: TGTGCCAGCAGCTCGAGACTAGCGGCCAGCTCCTACGAGCAGTACTTC; CDR3 protein: CASSSRLAASSYEQYF
J gene: TRBJ1-1; D gene: -; V gene: TRBV5-8; clone size: -; CDR3 DNA: TGTGCCAGCAGCTTGGACAGGGACACTGAAGCTTTCTTT; CDR3 protein: CASSLDRDTEAFF
J gene: TRBJ2-1; D gene: -; V gene: TRBV7-2; clone size: -; CDR3 DNA: TGTGCCAGCACCGACGCCGGGAATGAGCAGTTCTTC; CDR3 protein: CASTDAGNEQFF
J gene: TRBJ1-3; D gene: TRBD1; V gene: TRBV6-5; clone size: -; CDR3 DNA: TGTGCCAGCAGTTCGGCGCGACAGGGCTCTGGAAACACCATATATTTT; CDR3 protein: CASSSARQGSGNTIYF
J gene: TRBJ2-6; D gene: TRBD1; V gene: TRBV18; clone size: -; CDR3 DNA: TGTGCCAGCTCACCACCTTGGACAGGGCCTGGGGCCAACGTCCTGACTTTC; CDR3 protein: CASSPPWTGPGANVLTF
J gene: TRBJ1-1; D gene: -; V gene: TRBV7-9; clone size: few; CDR3 DNA: TGTGCCAGCAGCTTAGCGGGTTCGGTGACTGAAGCTTTCTTT; CDR3 protein: CASSLAGSVTEAFF
J gene: TRBJ2-5; D gene: TRBD1; V gene: TRBV28; clone size: -; CDR3 DNA: TGTGCCAGCAGGCAACAGGGGGCAGAAGAGACCCAGTACTTC; CDR3 protein: CASRQQGAEETQYF
J gene: TRBJ2-7; D gene: -; V gene: TRBV19; clone size: -; CDR3 DNA: TGTGCCAGTACGGAAGCATCCTCCTACGAGCAGTACTTC; CDR3 protein: CASTEASSYEQYF
J gene: TRBJ1-2; D gene: TRBD1; V gene: TRBV6-5; clone size: -; CDR3 DNA: TGTGCCAGCATTAGGGACAGGGGGCATGGCTACACCTTC; CDR3 protein: CASIRDRGHGYTF